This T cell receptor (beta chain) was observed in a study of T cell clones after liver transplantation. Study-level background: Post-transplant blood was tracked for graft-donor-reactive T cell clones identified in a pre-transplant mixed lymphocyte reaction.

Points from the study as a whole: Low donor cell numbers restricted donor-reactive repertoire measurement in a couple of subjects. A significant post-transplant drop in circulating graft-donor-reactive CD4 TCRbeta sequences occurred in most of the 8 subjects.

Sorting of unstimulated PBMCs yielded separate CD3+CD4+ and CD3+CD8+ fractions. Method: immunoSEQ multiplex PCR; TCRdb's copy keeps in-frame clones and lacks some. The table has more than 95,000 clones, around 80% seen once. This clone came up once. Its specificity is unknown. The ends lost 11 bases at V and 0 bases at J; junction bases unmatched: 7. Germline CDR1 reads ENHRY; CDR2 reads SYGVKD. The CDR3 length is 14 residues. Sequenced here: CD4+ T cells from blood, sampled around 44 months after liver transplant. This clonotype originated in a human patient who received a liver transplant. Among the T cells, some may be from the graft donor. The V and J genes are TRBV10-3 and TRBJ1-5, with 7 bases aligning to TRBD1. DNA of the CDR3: TGTGCCCCACAGGGACAGTCTAGCAATCAGCCCCAGCATTTT. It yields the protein CAPQGQSSNQPQHF.